These 15 T cell receptor beta chains share one sample of origin, sequenced in a study of T-cell memory formation after mild COVID-19 (dated by TCRdb to 2020 to 2023). Receptor amplification or capture employed 5' RACE. Data came from an Illumina NovaSeq 6000. TCRdb passed the public sequencing reads through fastp at Q25 and MiXCR, retaining productive beta sequences. Each CDR3 protein appears once, grouped with its most common genes and DNA. This sample comprises fewer than 650,000 distinct CDR3 sequences, around a sixth of them detected only once. The ten largest account for around 7.8% of the sample. The sequenced material came from PBMCs or a T cell subset sorted from them (not recorded which). These TCRs come from an adult woman who had mild COVID-19 (a few samples of this study predate the infection). The sample titles of this study are shuffled in the database, so cell type and time point are left out; the donor was told from shared clones.

CDR3 DNA sequence: TGTGCCAGCAGCTCAAGACAGGGAGGAGATACGCAGTATTTT. This gives the protein CASSSRQGGDTQYF. The V call is TRBV7-6, the J call TRBJ2-3; D possibly corresponds to TRBD1 (7 bases). CDR3 size: 14 residues. From germline, CDR1 is SGHVS and CDR2 FNYEAQ. Between the trimmed V and J ends, which lost 4 bases and 5 bases, there was a span of 13 bases.

The gene calls are TRBV19 and TRBJ1-3; D gene uncertain. CDR3 length: 16 amino acids. CDR1 LNHDA and CDR2 SQIVND come from the germline V gene (reference sequence). V was clipped by 5 bases and J by 3 bases, with 17 bases between them. CDR3 region: CASSAPTLLFGNTIYF. Written as DNA, the CDR3 is TGTGCCAGTAGTGCCCCAACCCTCCTATTTGGAAACACCATATATTTT.

Here the CDR3 DNA reads TGTGCCAGCAGCTGGTTTACAGGGGACAATGAGCAGTTCTTC. It encodes CASSWFTGDNEQFF. This chain joins TRBV5-5 and TRBJ2-1, with TRBD1 identical over 7 bases. Germline trimming cut 3 bases from V and 5 bases from J; bases unmatched to any gene: 5. Germline lookup yields CDR1 SGHKS and CDR2 YYEKEE (reference sequence). CDR3 length: 14 amino acids.

V usage is TRBV10-3 and J usage is TRBJ2-5, with a weak D call TRBD2 (6 bases). Trimming took off 5 bases at V and 5 bases at J, with 15 bases between the two ends. Germline-derived CDR1 and CDR2 are ENHRY and SYGVKD. CDR3 length: 14 amino acids. This CDR3 reads CAISSASAYETQYF. The CDR3 coding sequence is TGTGCCATCAGTTCGGCTAGCGCTTACGAGACCCAGTACTTC.

There are a few counts of this clonotype. The V call is TRBV6-1, the J call TRBJ1-2; D is possibly TRBD1 (6 bases). The CDR3 spans 12 residues. Per the germline V gene, CDR1 is MNHNS and CDR2 is SASEGT. Trimming left V 8 bases short and J 11 bases short, with 18 bases between. This chain's CDR3 is CASSLDSHSYTF. The CDR3 DNA follows: TGTGCCAGCTCCTTGGACAGCCATTCATACACCTTC.

This clonotype was recorded a few times. The chain combines TRBV5-6 with TRBJ2-3, with 12 nucleotides matching TRBD2. Per the germline V gene, CDR1 is SGHDT and CDR2 is YYEEEE. The CDR3 contains 16 residues. V trimming: 4 bases; J trimming: 5 bases; junction bases outside the gene matches: 8. CDR3 protein: CASSPLAGGPKDTQYF. CDR3 coding DNA: TGTGCCAGCAGCCCTCTAGCGGGGGGGCCCAAAGATACGCAGTATTTT.

V usage is TRBV3-1 and J usage is TRBJ2-1; 14 nucleotides agree with TRBD2. Germline CDR1 is LGHDT and CDR2 is YNNKEL (reference sequence). Losses at the gene ends were 4 bases for V and 7 bases for J; bases not matched to a gene: 9. The CDR3 spans 17 residues. CDR3 residues: CASSPLGTSGGGNEQFF. Written as DNA, the CDR3 is TGTGCCAGCAGCCCCCTCGGGACTAGCGGGGGAGGGAATGAGCAGTTCTTC.

The sample holds a few counts of this clonotype. The chain recombines TRBV4-2 with TRBJ2-1; TRBD2 aligns across 7 bases. The V gene end was trimmed by 1 base and the J gene end by 7 bases; junction bases not matched to a gene: 10. Germline V lookup: CDR1 LGHNA, CDR2 YNFKEQ. The CDR3 is 16 residues long. In DNA, the CDR3 is TGTGCCAGCAGCCAAGTCGGGGAGGGGCCAAGGAATGAGCAGTTCTTC. Its protein product is CASSQVGEGPRNEQFF.

This sequence joins TRBV7-2 and TRBJ2-6; D may be TRBD2 (6 bases). Between the trimmed V and J ends, which lost 2 bases and 2 bases, there was a span of 25 bases. Germline loops: CDR1 SGHTA, CDR2 FQGNSA. The CDR3 covers 21 residues. CDR3 region: CASSLNPWSGGGLTGANVLTF. The CDR3, as DNA: TGTGCCAGCAGCTTAAACCCGTGGAGTGGGGGAGGTCTGACTGGGGCCAACGTCCTGACTTTC.

CDR3 nucleotides: TGTGCCAGCAGTTATTCCGGGGGGCCAGTATACGAGCAGTACTTC. This sequence encodes CASSYSGGPVYEQYF. V gene TRBV6-5 combines with J gene TRBJ2-7, with D perhaps matching TRBD2 (7 bases). V shed 3 bases and J shed 4 bases, with 16 bases lying between them. The CDR3 loop spans 15 amino acids. The germline gives CDR1 MNHEY, CDR2 SVGAGI.

This clonotype was counted only a few times. J is TRBJ2-2 and V is TRBV7-9; 7 nucleotides agree with TRBD1. V lost 5 bases and J lost 6; bases outside the gene matches: 9. The CDR3 runs to 15 residues. The germline gives CDR1 SEHNR, CDR2 FQNEAQ (reference sequence). This chain's CDR3 is CASSRQTGTPGELFF. The CDR3 nucleotides read TGTGCCAGCAGCCGACAGACAGGGACCCCCGGGGAGCTGTTTTTT. The full variable domain, with the rest looked up from reference TRBV7-9 and TRBJ2-2, is DTGVSQNPRHKITKRGQNVTFRCDPISEHNRLYWYRQTLGQGPEFLTYFQNEAQLEKSRLLSDRFSAERPKGSFSTLEIQRTEQGDSAMYLCASSRQTGTPGELFFGEGSRLTVL.

This clonotype appeared a few times. This sequence joins TRBV19 and TRBJ2-1, with TRBD2 identical over 7 bases. This CDR3 comprises 16 residues. J was trimmed by 0 bases and V by 6 bases; bases with no gene match: 8. In germline, CDR1 is LNHDA, CDR2 SQIVND (reference sequence). This chain's CDR3 is CASRRGGLNSYNEQFF. DNA for the CDR3: TGTGCCAGTAGGCGGGGAGGGCTAAACTCCTACAATGAGCAGTTCTTC.

V gene TRBV24-1 combines with J gene TRBJ1-5; D is perhaps TRBD1 (6 bases). The CDR3 is 15 residues long. Between the trimmed V and J ends, which lost 4 bases and 6 bases, there was a span of 15 bases. CDR1 is KGHDR and CDR2 is SFDVKD in the germline V gene. The CDR3 loop reads CATSEGQPGAQPQHF. CDR3 nucleotide sequence: TGTGCCACCAGTGAAGGACAACCAGGGGCTCAGCCCCAGCATTTT.

This clonotype was recorded a few times. This chain links TRBV6-5 with TRBJ1-2; 7 positions match TRBD1. Germline V gives CDR1 MNHEY, CDR2 SVGAGI. CDR3 size: 15 residues. V was clipped by 0 bases and J by 8 bases; unmatched bases: 9. The chain's CDR3 is CASSYSRQGIGGYTF. In nucleotides, the CDR3 is TGTGCCAGCAGTTACTCAAGACAGGGAATAGGAGGCTACACCTTC.

The J gene is TRBJ2-1, the V gene TRBV4-3; the D is unclear. The V and J ends lost 1 base and 0 bases respectively, with 13 bases between them. CDR1 is LGHNA and CDR2 is YSLEER in the germline V gene. This CDR3 spans 17 amino acids. The CDR3, as DNA: TGCGCCAGCAGCCAAGCGTCGGGCAGAAGCTCCTACAATGAGCAGTTCTTC. Amino acids: CASSQASGRSSYNEQFF.